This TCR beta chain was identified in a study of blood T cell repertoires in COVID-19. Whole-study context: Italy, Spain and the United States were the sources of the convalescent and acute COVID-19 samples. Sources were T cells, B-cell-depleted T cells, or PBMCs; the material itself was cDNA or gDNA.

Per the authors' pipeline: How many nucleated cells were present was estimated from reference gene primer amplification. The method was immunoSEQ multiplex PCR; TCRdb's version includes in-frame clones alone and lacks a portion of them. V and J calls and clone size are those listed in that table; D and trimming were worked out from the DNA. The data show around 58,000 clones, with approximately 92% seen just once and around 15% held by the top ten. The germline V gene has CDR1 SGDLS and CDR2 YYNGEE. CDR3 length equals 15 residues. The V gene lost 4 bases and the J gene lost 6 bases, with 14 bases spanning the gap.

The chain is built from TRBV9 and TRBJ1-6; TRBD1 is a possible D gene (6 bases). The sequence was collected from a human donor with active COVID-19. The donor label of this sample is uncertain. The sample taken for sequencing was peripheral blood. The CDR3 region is CASSPSGGSNSPLHF. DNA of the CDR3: TGTGCCAGCAGCCCCTCGGGGGGCTCTAATTCACCCCTCCACTTT.